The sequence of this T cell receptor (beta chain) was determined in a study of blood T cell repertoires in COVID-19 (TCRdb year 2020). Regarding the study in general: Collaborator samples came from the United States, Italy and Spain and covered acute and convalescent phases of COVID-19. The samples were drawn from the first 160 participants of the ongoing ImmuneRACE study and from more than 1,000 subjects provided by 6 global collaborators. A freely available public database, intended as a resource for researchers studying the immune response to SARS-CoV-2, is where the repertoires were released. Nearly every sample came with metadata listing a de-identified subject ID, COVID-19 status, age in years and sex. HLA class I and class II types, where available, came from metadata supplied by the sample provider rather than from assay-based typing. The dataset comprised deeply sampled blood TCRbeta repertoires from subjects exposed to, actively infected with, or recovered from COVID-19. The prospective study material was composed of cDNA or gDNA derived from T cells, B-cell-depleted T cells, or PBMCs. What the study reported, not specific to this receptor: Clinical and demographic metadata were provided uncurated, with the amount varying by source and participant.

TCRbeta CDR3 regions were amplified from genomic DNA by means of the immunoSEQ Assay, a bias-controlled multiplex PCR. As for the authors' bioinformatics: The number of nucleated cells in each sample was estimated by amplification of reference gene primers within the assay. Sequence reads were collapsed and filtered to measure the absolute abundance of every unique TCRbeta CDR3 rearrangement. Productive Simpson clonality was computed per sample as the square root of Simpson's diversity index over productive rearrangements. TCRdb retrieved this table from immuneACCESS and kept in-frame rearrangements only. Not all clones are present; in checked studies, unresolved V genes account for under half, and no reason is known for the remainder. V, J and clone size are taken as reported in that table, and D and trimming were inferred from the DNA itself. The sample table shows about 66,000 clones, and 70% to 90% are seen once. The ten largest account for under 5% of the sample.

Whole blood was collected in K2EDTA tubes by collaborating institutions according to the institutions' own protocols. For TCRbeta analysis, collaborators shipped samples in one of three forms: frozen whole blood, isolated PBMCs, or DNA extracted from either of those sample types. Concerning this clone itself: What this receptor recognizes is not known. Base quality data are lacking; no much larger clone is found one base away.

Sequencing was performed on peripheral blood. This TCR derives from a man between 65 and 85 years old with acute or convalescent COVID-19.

The CDR3 is CASSLHQGGSGELFF. The DNA reads TGTGCCAGCTCACTACACCAGGGGGGCTCCGGGGAGCTGTTTTTT. The V and J segments used are TRBV18 and TRBJ2-2; 7 matching bases give a weak D call of TRBD1. According to the germline V gene, CDR1 reads KGHSH and CDR2 reads LQKENI. The CDR3 covers 15 residues, taking in both the cysteine and the phenylalanine. Solely the CDR3 DNA is kept, with 45 bases framed from the first base. V was cut back by 4 bases and J by 6 bases, leaving a gap of 15 bases between them.